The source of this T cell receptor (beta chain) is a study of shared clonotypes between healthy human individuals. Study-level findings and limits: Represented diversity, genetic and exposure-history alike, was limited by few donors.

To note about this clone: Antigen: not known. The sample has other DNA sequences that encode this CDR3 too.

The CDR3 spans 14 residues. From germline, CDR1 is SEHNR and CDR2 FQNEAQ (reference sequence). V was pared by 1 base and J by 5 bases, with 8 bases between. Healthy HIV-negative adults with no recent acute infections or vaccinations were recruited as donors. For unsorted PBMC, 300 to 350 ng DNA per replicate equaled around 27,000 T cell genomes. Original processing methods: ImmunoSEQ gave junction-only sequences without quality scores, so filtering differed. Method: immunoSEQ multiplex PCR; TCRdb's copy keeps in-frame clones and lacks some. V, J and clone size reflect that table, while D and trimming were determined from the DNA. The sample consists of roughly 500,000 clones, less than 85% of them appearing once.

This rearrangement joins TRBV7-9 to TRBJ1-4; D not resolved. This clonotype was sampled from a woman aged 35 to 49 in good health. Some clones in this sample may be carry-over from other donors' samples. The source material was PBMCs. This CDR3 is CASSLGQANEKLFF. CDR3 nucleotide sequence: TGTGCCAGCAGCTTAGGGCAGGCGAATGAAAAACTGTTTTTT.